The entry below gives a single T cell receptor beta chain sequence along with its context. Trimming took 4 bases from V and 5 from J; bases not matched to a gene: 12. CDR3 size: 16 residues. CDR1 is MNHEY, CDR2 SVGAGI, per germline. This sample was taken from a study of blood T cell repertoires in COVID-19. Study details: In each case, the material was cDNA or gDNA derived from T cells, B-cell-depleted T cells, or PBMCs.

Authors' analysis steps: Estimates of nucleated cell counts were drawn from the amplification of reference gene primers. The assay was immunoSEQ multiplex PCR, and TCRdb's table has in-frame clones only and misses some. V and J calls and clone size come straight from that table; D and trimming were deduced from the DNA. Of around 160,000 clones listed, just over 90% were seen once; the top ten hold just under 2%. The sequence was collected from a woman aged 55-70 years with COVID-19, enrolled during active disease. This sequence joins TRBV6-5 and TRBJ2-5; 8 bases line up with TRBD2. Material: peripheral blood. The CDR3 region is CASSSPGLGSEETQYF. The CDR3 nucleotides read TGTGCCAGCAGTTCGCCGGGACTAGGGTCGGAGGAGACCCAGTACTTC.